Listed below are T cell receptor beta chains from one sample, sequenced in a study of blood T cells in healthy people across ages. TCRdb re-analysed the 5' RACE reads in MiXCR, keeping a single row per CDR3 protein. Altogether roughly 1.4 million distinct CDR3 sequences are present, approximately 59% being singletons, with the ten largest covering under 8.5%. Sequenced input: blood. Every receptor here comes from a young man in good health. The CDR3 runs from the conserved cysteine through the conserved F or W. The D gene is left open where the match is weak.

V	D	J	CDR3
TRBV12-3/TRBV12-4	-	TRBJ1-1	CASSSDVLAEAFF
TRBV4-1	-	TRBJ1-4	CASSQDGSRGEKLFF
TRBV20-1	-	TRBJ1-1	CSARDLGTRNTEAFF
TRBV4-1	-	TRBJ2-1	CASSLLGGGGNEQFF
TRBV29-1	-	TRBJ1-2	CSVEGPHRARGYTF
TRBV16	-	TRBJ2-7	CASSQIRPGTYEQYF
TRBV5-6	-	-	CASSGYDKESSGETQYF
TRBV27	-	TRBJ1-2	CASKGFGVGYTF
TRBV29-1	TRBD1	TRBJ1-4	CSVPDKTGDGEKLFF
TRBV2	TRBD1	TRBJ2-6	CVSSQGRGPGANVLTF
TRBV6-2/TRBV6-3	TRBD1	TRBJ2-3	CASVGQGADTQYF
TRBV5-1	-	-	CASSRVPVETQYF
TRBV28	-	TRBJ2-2	CASRVAQGGTGELFF
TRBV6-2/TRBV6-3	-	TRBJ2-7	CASSSAARNYEQYF
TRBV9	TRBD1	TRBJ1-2	CASSVGGTGRSYGYTF
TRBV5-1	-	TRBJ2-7	CASSLSRDRSYEQYF
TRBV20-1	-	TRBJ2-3	CSAFRGDTDTQYF
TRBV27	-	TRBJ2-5	CASSASPRGLKVETQYF
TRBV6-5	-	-	CASSSLGAWQPQYF
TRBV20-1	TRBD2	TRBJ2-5	CSASGVLAGFQETQYF
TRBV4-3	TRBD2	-	CASSPSGGHEETQYF
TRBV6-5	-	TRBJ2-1	CASSPRRASSYNEQFF
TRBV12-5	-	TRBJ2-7	CASGLGTPYF
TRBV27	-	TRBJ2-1	CASSWGPSYNEQFF
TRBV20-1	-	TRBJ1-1	CSDKQIRAEAFF
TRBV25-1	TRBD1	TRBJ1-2	CASSERGQPYGYTF
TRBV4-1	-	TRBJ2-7	CASSQVQRDSYEQYF
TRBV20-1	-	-	CSASGSSSYEQYF
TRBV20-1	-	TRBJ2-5	CSARDIRGQETQYF
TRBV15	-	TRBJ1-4	CTTSRSLLGTNEKLFF
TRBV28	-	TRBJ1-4	CASSLGPPVAGEKLFF
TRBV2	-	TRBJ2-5	CASSGTVYQETQYF
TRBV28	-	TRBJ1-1	CASSFRGGGAEAFF
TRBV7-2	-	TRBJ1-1	CANSLRQPSGAFF
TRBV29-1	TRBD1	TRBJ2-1	CSVSPTGSSYNEQFF
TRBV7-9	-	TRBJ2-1	CASSLGPGGPSYNEQFF
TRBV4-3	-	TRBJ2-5	CASSQLQGWETQYF
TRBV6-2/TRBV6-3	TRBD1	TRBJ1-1	CASSYRRTGNTEAFF
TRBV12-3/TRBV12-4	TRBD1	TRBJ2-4	CASSSTGGALSRNIQYF
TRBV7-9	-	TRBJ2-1	CASSLVGGGTPRNEQFF
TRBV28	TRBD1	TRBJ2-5	CASRGQSKGLQETQYF
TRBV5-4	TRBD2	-	CASSSGLAYYEQYF
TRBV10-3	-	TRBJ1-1	CAISYGLNTEAFF
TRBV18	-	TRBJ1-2	CASSERQGTNYGYTF
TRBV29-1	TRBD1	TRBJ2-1	CSGYRGRVAGEQFF
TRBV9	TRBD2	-	CASSVEGRRGETQYF
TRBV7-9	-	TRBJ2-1	CASSLGSGLANNEQFF
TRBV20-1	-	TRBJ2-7	CSAPSYLFEQGTEQYF
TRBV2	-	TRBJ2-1	CATGQSHEQFF
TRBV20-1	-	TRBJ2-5	CSARVLGGIWDEQYF